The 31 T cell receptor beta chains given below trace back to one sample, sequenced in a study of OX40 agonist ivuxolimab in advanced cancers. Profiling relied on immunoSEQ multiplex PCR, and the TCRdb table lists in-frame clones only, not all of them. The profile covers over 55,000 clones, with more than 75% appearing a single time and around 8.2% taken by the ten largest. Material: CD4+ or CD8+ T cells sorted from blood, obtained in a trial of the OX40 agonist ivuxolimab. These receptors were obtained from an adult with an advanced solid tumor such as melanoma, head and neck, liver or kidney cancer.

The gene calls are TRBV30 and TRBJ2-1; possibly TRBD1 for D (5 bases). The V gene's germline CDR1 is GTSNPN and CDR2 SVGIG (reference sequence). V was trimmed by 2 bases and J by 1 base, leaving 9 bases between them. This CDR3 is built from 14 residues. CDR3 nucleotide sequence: TGTGCCTGGAGTCCTACAGGTTCCTACAATGAGCAGTTCTTC. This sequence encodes CAWSPTGSYNEQFF.

The CDR3 DNA is TGTGCCAGCAGTCGGCAAGTCACAGATACGCAGTATTTT. Encoded protein: CASSRQVTDTQYF. V gene TRBV28 combines with J gene TRBJ2-3; D uncertain. Germline CDR1 and CDR2: MDHEN and SYDVKM. Trimming shortened V by 5 bases and J by 2 bases, and 8 bases separated the two germline ends. CDR3 length: 13 residues.

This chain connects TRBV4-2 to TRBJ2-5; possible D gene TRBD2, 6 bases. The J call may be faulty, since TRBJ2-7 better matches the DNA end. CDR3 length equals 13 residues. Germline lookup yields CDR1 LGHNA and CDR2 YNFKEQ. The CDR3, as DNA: TGTGCCAGCAGGGAGGGGCCCTCCTACGAGCAGTACTTC. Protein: CASREGPSYEQYF.

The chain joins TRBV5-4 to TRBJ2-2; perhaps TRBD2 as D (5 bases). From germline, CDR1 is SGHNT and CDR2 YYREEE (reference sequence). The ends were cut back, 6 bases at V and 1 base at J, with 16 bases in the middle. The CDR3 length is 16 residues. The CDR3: CASTAGLLGNTGELFF. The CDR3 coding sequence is TGTGCCAGCACCGCTGGACTCCTGGGGAACACCGGGGAGCTGTTTTTT.

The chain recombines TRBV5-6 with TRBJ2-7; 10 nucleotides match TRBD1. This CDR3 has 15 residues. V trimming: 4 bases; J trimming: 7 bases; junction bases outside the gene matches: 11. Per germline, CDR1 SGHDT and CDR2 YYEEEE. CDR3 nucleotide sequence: TGTGCCAGCAGCCGGACAGGGGGACCTACGGTGGAGCAGTACGTC. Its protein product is CASSRTGGPTVEQYV.

The CDR3 spells CASSENLISGANVLTF. Written as DNA, the CDR3 is TGTGCCAGCAGTGAAAATCTGATCTCTGGGGCCAACGTCCTGACTTTC. The rearrangement links TRBV6-1 to TRBJ2-6; no reliable D call. Looked up from germline, CDR1 is MNHNS and CDR2 is SASEGT. V gave up 2 bases and J gave up 0 bases, with 8 bases separating them. The CDR3 sequence is 16 residues long.

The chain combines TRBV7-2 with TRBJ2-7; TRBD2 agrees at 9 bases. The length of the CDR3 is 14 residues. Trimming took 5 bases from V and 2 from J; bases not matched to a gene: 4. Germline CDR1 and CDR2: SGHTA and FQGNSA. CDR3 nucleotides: TGTGCCAGCAGCAAGACTAGCGGTACCTACGAGCAGTACTTC. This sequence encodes CASSKTSGTYEQYF.

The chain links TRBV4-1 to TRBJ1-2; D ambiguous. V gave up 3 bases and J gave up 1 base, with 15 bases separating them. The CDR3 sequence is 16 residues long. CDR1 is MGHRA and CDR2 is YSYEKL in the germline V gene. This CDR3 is CASSHSMNLHNYGYTF. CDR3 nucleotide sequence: TGCGCCAGCAGCCATTCGATGAACCTCCATAACTATGGCTACACCTTC.

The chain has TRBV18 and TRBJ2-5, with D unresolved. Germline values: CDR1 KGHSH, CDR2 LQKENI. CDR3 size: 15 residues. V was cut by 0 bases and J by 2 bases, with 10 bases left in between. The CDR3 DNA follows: TGTGCCAGCTCACCACCGGGTGCCTATCAAGAGACCCAGTACTTC. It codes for CASSPPGAYQETQYF. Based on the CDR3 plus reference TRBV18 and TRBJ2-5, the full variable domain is NAGVMQNPRHLVRRRGQEARLRCSPMKGHSHVYWYRQLPEEGLKFMVYLQKENIIDESGMPKERFSAEFPKEGPSILRIQQVVRGDSAAYFCASSPPGAYQETQYFGPGTRLLVL.

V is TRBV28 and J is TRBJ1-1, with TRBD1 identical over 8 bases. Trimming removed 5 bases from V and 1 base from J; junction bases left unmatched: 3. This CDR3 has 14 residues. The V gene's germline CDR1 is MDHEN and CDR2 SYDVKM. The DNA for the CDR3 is TGTGCCAGCAGTGACACAGGGGGGAACACTGAAGCTTTCTTT. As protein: CASSDTGGNTEAFF.

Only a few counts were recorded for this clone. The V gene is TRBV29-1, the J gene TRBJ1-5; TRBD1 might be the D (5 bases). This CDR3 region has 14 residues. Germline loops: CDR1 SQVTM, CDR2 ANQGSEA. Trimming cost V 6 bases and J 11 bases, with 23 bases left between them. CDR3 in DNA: TGCAGCGTCCAACCGGAGGCAGGGCGAGGCGCCCAGCATTTT. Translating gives CSVQPEAGRGAQHF.

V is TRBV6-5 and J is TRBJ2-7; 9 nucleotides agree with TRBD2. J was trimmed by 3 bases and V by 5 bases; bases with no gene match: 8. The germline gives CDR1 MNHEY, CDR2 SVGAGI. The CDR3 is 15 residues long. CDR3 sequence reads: CASSRISGGGYEQYV. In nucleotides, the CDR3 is TGTGCCAGCAGTCGAATTAGCGGGGGAGGCTACGAGCAGTACGTC.

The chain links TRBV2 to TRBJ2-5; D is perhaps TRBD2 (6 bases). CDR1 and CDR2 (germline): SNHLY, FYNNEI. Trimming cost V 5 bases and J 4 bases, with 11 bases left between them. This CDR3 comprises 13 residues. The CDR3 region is CASSLTRSETQYF. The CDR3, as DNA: TGTGCCAGCAGTCTGACTAGATCAGAGACCCAGTACTTC.

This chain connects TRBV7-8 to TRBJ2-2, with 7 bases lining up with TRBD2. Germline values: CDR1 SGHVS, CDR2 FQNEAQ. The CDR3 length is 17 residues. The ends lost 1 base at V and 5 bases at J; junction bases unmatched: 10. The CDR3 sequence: CASSLGGTTLSTGELFF. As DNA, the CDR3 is TGTGCCAGCAGCTTAGGGGGGACTACTCTCTCTACCGGGGAGCTGTTTTTT.

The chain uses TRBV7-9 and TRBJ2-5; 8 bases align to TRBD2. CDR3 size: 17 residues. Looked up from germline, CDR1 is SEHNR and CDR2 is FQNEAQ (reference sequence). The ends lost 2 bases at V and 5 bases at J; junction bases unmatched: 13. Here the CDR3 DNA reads TGTGCCAGCAGCTTATTCGGGACTAGTCCCGCCGCGGAGACCCAGTACTTC. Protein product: CASSLFGTSPAAETQYF.

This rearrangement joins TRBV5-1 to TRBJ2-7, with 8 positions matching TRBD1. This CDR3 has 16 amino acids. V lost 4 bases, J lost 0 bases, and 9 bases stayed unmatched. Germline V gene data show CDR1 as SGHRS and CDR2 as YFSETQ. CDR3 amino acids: CASSAGQGGASYEQYF. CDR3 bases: TGCGCCAGCAGCGCAGGACAGGGCGGTGCCTCCTACGAGCAGTACTTC.

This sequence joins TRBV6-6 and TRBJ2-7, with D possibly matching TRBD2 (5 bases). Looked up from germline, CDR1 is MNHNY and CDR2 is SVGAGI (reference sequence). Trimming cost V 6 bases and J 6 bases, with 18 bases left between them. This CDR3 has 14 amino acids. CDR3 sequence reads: CASRQLGLDGEQYF. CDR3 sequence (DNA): TGTGCCAGCAGGCAACTAGGGCTGGATGGCGAGCAGTACTTC.

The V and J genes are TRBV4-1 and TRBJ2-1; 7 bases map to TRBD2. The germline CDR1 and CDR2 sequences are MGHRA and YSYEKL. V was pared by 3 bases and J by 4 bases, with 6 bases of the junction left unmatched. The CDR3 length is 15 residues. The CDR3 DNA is TGCGCCAGCAGCCAGACGGGGGGAAAGTACAATGAGCAGTTCTTC. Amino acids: CASSQTGGKYNEQFF.

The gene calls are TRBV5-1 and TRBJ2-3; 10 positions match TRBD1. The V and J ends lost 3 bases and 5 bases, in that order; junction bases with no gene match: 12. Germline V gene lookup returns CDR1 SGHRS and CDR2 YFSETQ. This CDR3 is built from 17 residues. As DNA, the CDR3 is TGCGCCAGCAGCTCGCCATTCGGACAGGGGGAAGAAGATACGCAGTATTTT. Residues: CASSSPFGQGEEDTQYF. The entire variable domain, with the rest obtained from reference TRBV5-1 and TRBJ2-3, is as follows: KAGVTQTPRYLIKTRGQQVTLSCSPISGHRSVSWYQQTPGQGLQFLFEYFSETQRNKGNFPGRFSGRQFSNSRSEMNVSTLELGDSALYLCASSSPFGQGEEDTQYFGPGTRLTVL.

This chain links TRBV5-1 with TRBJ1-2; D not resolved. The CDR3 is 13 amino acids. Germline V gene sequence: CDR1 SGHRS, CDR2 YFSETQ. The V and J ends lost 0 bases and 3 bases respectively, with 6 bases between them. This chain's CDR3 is CASSLDVDYGYTF. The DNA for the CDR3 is TGCGCCAGCAGCTTGGACGTAGACTATGGCTACACCTTC.

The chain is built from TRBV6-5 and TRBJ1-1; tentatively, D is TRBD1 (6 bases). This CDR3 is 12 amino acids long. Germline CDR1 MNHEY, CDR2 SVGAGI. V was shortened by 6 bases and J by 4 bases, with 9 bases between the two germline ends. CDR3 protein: CASRQGPTEAFF. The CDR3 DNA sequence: TGTGCCAGCAGACAGGGACCCACTGAAGCTTTCTTT.

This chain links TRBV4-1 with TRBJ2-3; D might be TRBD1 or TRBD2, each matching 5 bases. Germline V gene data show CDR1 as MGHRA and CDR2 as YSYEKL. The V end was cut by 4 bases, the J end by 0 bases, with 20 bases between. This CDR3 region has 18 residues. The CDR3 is CASSPAGTNSFSTDTQYF. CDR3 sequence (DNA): TGCGCCAGCAGCCCTGCCGGGACGAACAGCTTCAGCACAGATACGCAGTATTTT.

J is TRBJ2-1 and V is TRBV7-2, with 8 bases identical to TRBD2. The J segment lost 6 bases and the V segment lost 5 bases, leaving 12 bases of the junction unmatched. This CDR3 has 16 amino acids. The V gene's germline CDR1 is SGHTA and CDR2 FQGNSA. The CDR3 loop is CASSPRRSGSPNEQFF. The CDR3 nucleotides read TGTGCCAGCAGCCCCCGGAGGAGCGGGAGCCCCAATGAGCAGTTCTTC.

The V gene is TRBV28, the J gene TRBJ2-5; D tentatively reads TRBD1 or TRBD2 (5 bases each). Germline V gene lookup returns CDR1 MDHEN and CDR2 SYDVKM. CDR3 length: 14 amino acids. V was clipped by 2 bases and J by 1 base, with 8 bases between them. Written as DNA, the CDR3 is TGTGCCAGCAGTTTAGACGGGACCCAAGAGACCCAGTACTTC. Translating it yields CASSLDGTQETQYF.

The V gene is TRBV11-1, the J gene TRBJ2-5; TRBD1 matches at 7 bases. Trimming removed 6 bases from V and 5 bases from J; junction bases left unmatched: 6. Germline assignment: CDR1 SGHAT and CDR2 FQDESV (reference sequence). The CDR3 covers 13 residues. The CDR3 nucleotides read TGTGCCAGCAGGGGCACAGGGGCGGAGACCCAGTACTTC. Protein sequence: CASRGTGAETQYF.

Here the CDR3 DNA reads TGTGCCAGCAGTGGAACAGGGGGCACAGATACGCAGTATTTT. Protein sequence: CASSGTGGTDTQYF. The rearrangement uses TRBV2 and TRBJ2-3; 7 bases match TRBD1. After removal of 4 bases from V and 1 base from J, the junction contained 2 bases not matched to a gene. CDR1 SNHLY and CDR2 FYNNEI come from the germline V gene. The CDR3 loop spans 14 amino acids. Complete variable domain (other parts from reference TRBV2 and TRBJ2-3): EPEVTQTPSHQVTQMGQEVILRCVPISNHLYFYWYRQILGQKVEFLVSFYNNEISEKSEIFDDQFSVERPDGSNFTLKIRSTKLEDSAMYFCASSGTGGTDTQYFGPGTRLTVL.

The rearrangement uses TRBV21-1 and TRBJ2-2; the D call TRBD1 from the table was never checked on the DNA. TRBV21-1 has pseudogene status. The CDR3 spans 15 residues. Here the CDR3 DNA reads TGTGCCAGCACCGAAGGACAGGGACACACCGGGGAGCTGTTTTTT. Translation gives CASTEGQGHTGELFF.

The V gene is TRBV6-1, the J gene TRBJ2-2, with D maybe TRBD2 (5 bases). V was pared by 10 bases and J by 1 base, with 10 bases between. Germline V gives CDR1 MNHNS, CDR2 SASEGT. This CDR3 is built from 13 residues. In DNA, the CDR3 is TGTGCCACCCTGGACTTGAACACCGGGGAGCTGTTTTTT. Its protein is CATLDLNTGELFF.

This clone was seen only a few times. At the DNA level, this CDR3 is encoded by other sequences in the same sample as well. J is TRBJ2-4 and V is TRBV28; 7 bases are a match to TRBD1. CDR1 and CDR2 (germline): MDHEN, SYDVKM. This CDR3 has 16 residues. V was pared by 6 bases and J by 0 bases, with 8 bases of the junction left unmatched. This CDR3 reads CASSRPGQVAKNIQYF. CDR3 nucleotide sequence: TGTGCCAGCAGCCGGCCTGGACAGGTAGCCAAAAACATTCAGTACTTC.

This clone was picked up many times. CDR3 sequence: CASSQARSGEQFF. In DNA, the CDR3 is TGTGCCAGCAGCCAAGCTAGATCGGGTGAGCAGTTCTTC. This chain joins TRBV14 and TRBJ2-1; D ambiguous. The CDR3 is 13 residues long. CDR1 and CDR2 (germline): SGHDN, FVKESK. The V gene lost 1 base and the J gene lost 9 bases, with 10 bases spanning the gap.

CDR3 protein: CASSTDSPQETQYF. Here the CDR3 DNA reads TGCGCCAGCAGCACGGACAGCCCCCAAGAGACCCAGTACTTC. The gene calls are TRBV4-1 and TRBJ2-5; a possible D gene is TRBD1 (6 bases). The CDR3 totals 14 residues. Deletions cut 5 bases from V and 1 base from J, with 11 bases between. Looked up from germline, CDR1 is MGHRA and CDR2 is YSYEKL.